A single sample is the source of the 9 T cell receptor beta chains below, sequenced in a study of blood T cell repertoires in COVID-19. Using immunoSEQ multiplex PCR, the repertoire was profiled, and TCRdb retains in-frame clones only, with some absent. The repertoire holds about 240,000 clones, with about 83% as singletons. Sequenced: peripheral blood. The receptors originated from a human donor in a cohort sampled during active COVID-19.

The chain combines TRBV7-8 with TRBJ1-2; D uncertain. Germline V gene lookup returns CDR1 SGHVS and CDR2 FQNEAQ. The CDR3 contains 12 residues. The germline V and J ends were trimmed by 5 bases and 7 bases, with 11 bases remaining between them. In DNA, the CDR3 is TGTGCCAGCAGCCGAGGACTTTCTGGCTACACCTTC. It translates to CASSRGLSGYTF.

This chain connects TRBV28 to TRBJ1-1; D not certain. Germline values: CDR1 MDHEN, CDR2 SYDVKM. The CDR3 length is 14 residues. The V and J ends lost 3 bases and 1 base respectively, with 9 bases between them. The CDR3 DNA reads TGTGCCAGCAGTTTTGGGGAGCGGAACACTGAAGCTTTCTTT. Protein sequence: CASSFGERNTEAFF.

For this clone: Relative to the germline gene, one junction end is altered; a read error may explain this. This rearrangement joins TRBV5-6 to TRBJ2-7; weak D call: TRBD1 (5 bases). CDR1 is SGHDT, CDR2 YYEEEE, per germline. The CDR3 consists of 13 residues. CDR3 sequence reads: CASSIRSRALPNF. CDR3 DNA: TGTGCCAGCAGCATAAGGTCCAGGGCGTTACCCAACTTC. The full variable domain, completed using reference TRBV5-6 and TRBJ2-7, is DAGVTQSPTHLIKTRGQQVTLRCSPKSGHDTVSWYQQALGQGPQFIFQYYEEEERQRGNFPDRFSGHQFPNYSSELNVNALLLGDSALYLCASSIRSRALPNFGPGTRLTVT.

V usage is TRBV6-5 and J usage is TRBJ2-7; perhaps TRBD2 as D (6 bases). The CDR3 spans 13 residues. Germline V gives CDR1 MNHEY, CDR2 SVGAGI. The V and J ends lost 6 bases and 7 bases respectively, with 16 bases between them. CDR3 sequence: CASSSSGAGEQYF. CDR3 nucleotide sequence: TGTGCCAGCAGCTCCTCGGGTGCGGGGGAGCAGTACTTC.

The CDR3, as DNA: TGCGCCAGCAGCCCACGGGGTGACAGCAATCAGCCCCAGCATTTT. Its protein product is CASSPRGDSNQPQHF. J is TRBJ1-5 and V is TRBV5-1; D is uncertain. CDR1 SGHRS and CDR2 YFSETQ come from the germline V gene. V lost 4 bases, J lost 1 base, and 12 bases lay in between. The CDR3 loop spans 15 amino acids.

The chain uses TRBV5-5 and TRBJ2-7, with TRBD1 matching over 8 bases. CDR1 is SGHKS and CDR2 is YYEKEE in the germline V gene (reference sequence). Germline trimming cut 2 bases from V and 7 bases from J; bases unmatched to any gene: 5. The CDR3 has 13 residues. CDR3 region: CASSFLRGLEQYF. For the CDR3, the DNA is TGTGCCAGCAGCTTCCTCAGGGGGCTTGAGCAGTACTTC.

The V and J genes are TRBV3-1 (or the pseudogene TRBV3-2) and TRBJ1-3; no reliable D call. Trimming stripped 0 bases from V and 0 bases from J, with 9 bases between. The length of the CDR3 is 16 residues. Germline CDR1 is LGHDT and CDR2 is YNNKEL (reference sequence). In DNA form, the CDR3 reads TGTGCCAGCAGCCAAGATGAAGGGAGCTCTGGAAACACCATATATTTT. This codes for CASSQDEGSSGNTIYF.

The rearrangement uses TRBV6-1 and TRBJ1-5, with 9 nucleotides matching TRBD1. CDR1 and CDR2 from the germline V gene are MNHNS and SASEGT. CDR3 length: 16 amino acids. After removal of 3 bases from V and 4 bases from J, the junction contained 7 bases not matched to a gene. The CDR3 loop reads CASSETGQGINQPQHF. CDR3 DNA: TGTGCCAGCAGTGAGACGGGACAGGGTATTAATCAGCCCCAGCATTTT.

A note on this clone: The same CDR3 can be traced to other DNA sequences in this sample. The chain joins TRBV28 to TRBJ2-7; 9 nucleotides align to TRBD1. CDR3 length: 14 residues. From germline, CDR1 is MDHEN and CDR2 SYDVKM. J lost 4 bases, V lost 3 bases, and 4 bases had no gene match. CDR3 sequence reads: CASSLGQGGYEQYF. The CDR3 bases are TGTGCCAGCAGTTTGGGACAGGGTGGTTACGAGCAGTACTTC. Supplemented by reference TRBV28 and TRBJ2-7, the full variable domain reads DVKVTQSSRYLVKRTGEKVFLECVQDMDHENMFWYRQDPGLGLRLIYFSYDVKMKEKGDIPEGYSVSREKKERFSLILESASTNQTSMYLCASSLGQGGYEQYFGPGTRLTVT.